The rows below give T cell receptor beta chains drawn from one sample of a study of blood T cell repertoires in COVID-19. Method: immunoSEQ multiplex PCR; TCRdb's copy keeps in-frame clones and lacks some. The table has over 150,000 clones, about 79% seen once. The sample was peripheral blood. These receptor sequences come from a human donor in a cohort sampled during active COVID-19. CDR3s include the opening cysteine and the closing phenylalanine or tryptophan. D genes are given only for firm matches. Not every row has a clone size; where given, it reads once, few, many or a size class.

cdr3_length,j_call,v_call,d_call,clone_size,cdr3_aa,cdr3_nt
15,TRBJ2-3,TRBV6-5,.,.,CASSLDLPSTDTQYF,TGTGCCAGCAGTCTAGACTTACCTAGCACAGATACGCAGTATTTT
15,TRBJ1-6,TRBV28,.,.,CASRLQGTKNSPLHF,TGTGCCAGCAGATTACAGGGTACGAAGAATTCACCCCTCCACTTT
14,TRBJ2-5,TRBV5-1,TRBD2,.,CASFPLAGWETQYF,TGCGCCAGCTTCCCCTTAGCGGGATGGGAGACCCAGTACTTC
13,TRBJ1-1,TRBV5-5,.,.,CASSQQGGAEAFF,TGTGCCAGCAGCCAACAGGGAGGGGCTGAAGCTTTCTTT
11,TRBJ2-1,TRBV20-1,.,few,CSARDGRGQFF,TGCAGTGCTAGAGATGGTAGGGGGCAGTTCTTC
14,TRBJ1-1,TRBV18,TRBD1,.,CASSPDRGDTEAFF,TGTGCCAGCTCACCAGACAGGGGCGACACTGAAGCTTTCTTT
15,TRBJ2-6,TRBV6-6,.,.,CASSLSGSGANVLTF,TGTGCCAGCAGCCTAAGCGGCTCTGGGGCCAACGTCCTGACTTTC
21,TRBJ1-1,TRBV14,TRBD1,.,CASSQDLRGQGSTVGNTEAFF,TGTGCCAGCAGCCAAGATCTTCGGGGACAGGGATCCACGGTGGGGAACACTGAAGCTTTCTTT
15,TRBJ2-7,TRBV7-2,TRBD1,once,CASSFWDSPSYEQYF,TGTGCCAGCAGCTTCTGGGACAGCCCCTCCTACGAGCAGTACTTC
12,TRBJ2-5,TRBV12-3/TRBV12-4,.,once,CASSPQRETQYF,TGTGCCAGCAGTCCTCAACGGGAGACCCAGTACTTC
16,TRBJ1-3,TRBV5-1,TRBD1,once,CASSDSGTGVGNTIYF,TGCGCCAGCAGCGATTCCGGGACAGGGGTTGGAAACACCATATATTTT
16,TRBJ1-6,TRBV5-6,.,.,CASSFNLGQNNSPLHF,TGTGCCAGCAGCTTTAATTTAGGACAGAATAATTCACCCCTCCACTTT
13,TRBJ2-1,TRBV12-3/TRBV12-4,TRBD2,.,CASQAGGYNEQFF,TGTGCCAGCCAAGCGGGAGGTTACAATGAGCAGTTCTTC
18,TRBJ2-1,TRBV24-1,.,.,CATSDLRAGSESGNEQFF,TGTGCCACCAGTGATTTGCGAGCTGGTAGTGAATCGGGCAATGAGCAGTTCTTC
14,TRBJ2-7,TRBV19,TRBD1,.,CASSRQGATYEQYF,TGTGCCAGTAGTAGACAGGGGGCAACCTACGAGCAGTACTTC
13,TRBJ2-2,TRBV25-1,.,.,CASSTPPPGELFF,TGTGCCAGCAGTACACCCCCCCCGGGGGAGCTGTTTTTT
17,TRBJ2-3,TRBV24-1,TRBD2,.,CATSDSRLAGNTDTQYF,TGTGCCACCAGTGATTCCCGACTAGCGGGAAACACAGATACGCAGTATTTT
16,TRBJ1-4,TRBV20-1,TRBD1,.,CSVSRTGGGTNEKLFF,TGCAGTGTTAGTCGGACAGGGGGCGGAACTAATGAAAAACTGTTTTTT
15,TRBJ1-2,TRBV21-1,.,.,CASSDGQGNNYGYTF,TGTGCCAGCAGCGATGGACAGGGAAATAACTATGGCTACACCTTC
15,TRBJ1-4,TRBV28,.,.,CASSLGSGGNEKLFF,TGTGCCAGCAGTTTGGGGAGCGGGGGGAATGAAAAACTGTTTTTT